This TCR beta chain was profiled in a study of identifying expanded T cells in peripheral blood. Profiled with immunoSEQ multiplex PCR; TCRdb holds only in-frame clones, not every one. The sample holds under 150,000 clones, approximately 86% seen once. With 5 bases removed from V and 5 bases from J, the gap between germline ends came to 10 bases. CDR3 size: 13 residues. Looked up from germline, CDR1 is MNHEY and CDR2 is SMNVEV (reference sequence). The receptor was isolated from a person aged 18-70 years in good health. J is TRBJ1-5 and V is TRBV27; no clear D. The sample comprised blood. This chain's CDR3 is CASSTEIYQPQHF. The CDR3, as DNA: TGTGCCAGCAGTACCGAGATTTATCAGCCCCAGCATTTT.